The source of this TCR beta chain is a study of cytomegalovirus exposure and HLA in healthy donors. The CDR3 is 15 residues long. Germline CDR1 MNHEY, CDR2 SMNVEV (reference sequence). The V end lost 5 bases, the J end lost 0 bases, and 11 bases lay between the germline ends. TCRdb keeps only in-frame clones here, not all; method: immunoSEQ multiplex PCR. The data contain 130,000 to 150,000 clones, 90% of them singletons. The TCR comes from a woman aged 30 to 39 in good health and CMV-seropositive. This chain joins TRBV27 and TRBJ1-5; D gene ambiguous. The sequenced sample consisted of PBMCs. As DNA, the CDR3 is TGTGCCAGCAGTCTGGGGAGCTATAGCAATCAGCCCCAGCATTTT. Encoded protein: CASSLGSYSNQPQHF.